This T cell receptor beta chain stems from a study of shared clonotypes between healthy human individuals. Comments on this clone: Antigen unknown.

Naive CD4+ cells were CD45RA-selected; the remaining cells were memory. Sorted-subset replicate PCR reactions were performed with approximately 190 ng DNA, corresponding to roughly 30,000 T cell genomes. Profiling relied on immunoSEQ multiplex PCR, and the TCRdb table lists in-frame clones only, not all of them. The table shows about 960,000 clones, with about 80% occurring only once. Whole-study findings and limits: Across a few donors, naive CD4 shared 5% to 6%, naive CD8 over 3%, memory CD4 roughly 2.4%, memory CD8 0.4%. All-four-donor shared clonotypes had higher generation probabilities than non-shared clonotypes did.

Sequences were obtained from memory CD4+ T cells sorted from blood. Subset meaning: CD45RA-negative fraction. The sequence was collected from a man aged 18-30 years in good health.

The DNA of the CDR3 is TGTGCCAGCAGCCCGAGACAGTCGAACACTGAAGCTTTCTTT. Its translation: CASSPRQSNTEAFF. The chain combines TRBV7-9 with TRBJ1-1, with a tentative D call TRBD1 (5 bases). The CDR3 totals 14 residues. V was cut by 5 bases and J by 1 base, with 11 bases left in between. Germline V gene sequence: CDR1 SEHNR, CDR2 FQNEAQ (reference sequence).